A selection of T cell receptor beta chains follows, all from one sample in a study of shared T cell receptors in the human thymus. Only in-frame clones appear in the TCRdb table, and some are missing; sequencing was by immunoSEQ multiplex PCR. This sample has some 760,000 clones, with over 75% found just once. The same sample was also studied in work on human thymus T cells.

Sequenced: thymocytes. The receptors here all came from a girl less than two years old with a congenital heart defect. Each CDR3 is given with its conserved first and last residue. The D gene is left open where the match is weak. Part of the rows lack a size; the others show once, few, many or a class for expanded clones.

V	D	J	size	DNA	CDR3
TRBV5-1	.	TRBJ1-4	few	TGCGCCAGCAGCTTGGATCGGGGGGTTGCTTTGGGAAAACTGTTTTTT	CASSLDRGVALGKLFF
TRBV15	TRBD1	TRBJ2-3	.	TGTGCCACCAGCTTGACAGGGTTTAGCACAGATACGCAGTATTTT	CATSLTGFSTDTQYF
TRBV4-2	.	TRBJ2-3	.	TGTGCCAGCAGCCAAGTAAGTGATAGCCTATCCGCAGATACGCAGTATTTT	CASSQVSDSLSADTQYF
TRBV18	TRBD1	TRBJ2-3	.	TGTGCCAGCCCACCCTTAGGACAGGGTCAACCCCAGGCAGATACGCAGTATTTT	CASPPLGQGQPQADTQYF
TRBV27	TRBD2	TRBJ2-1	.	TGTGCCAGCAGTTGTCGTCTAGCGGGGGCCAACAATGAGCAGTTCTTC	CASSCRLAGANNEQFF
TRBV4-3	TRBD1	TRBJ2-4	few	TGCGCCAGCAGCCAAGCACAGGGGATCGGGTGGGGAGCCAAAAACATTCAGTACTTC	CASSQAQGIGWGAKNIQYF
TRBV6-4	.	TRBJ1-5	once	TGTGCCAGCATAGAAAGTTCCTGCAGCAATCAGCCCCAGCATTTT	CASIESSCSNQPQHF
TRBV11-2	.	TRBJ2-7	.	TGTGCCAGCAGCTTTCCTAAGTTACCTATTTACGAGCAGTACTTC	CASSFPKLPIYEQYF
TRBV19	TRBD2	TRBJ2-4	.	TGTGCCAGTAGTATCCCTCGGACTAGCGGAGCACTAGCCAAAAACATTCAGTACTTC	CASSIPRTSGALAKNIQYF
TRBV27	.	TRBJ1-5	.	TGTGCCAGCAGTCCGTCGAGGGCCGGTCAGCCCCAGCATTTT	CASSPSRAGQPQHF
TRBV30	.	TRBJ1-4	.	TGTGCCTGGAGTGTACCCGCCGAACAGGGAACTAATGAAAAACTGTTTTTT	CAWSVPAEQGTNEKLFF
TRBV5-1	TRBD2	TRBJ2-2	.	TGCGCCAGCAGCGCTAGCGGGGGTAACACCGGGGAGCTGTTTTTT	CASSASGGNTGELFF
TRBV4-2	TRBD2	TRBJ2-1	.	TGTGCCAGCAGCCAAGATGTCACTAGCGGGGGCTCCTACAATGAGCAGTTCTTC	CASSQDVTSGGSYNEQFF
TRBV7-2	TRBD1	TRBJ1-2	.	TGTGCCAGCAGCTTAGCCCGACAGGGGAAGTTTGGCTACACCTTC	CASSLARQGKFGYTF
TRBV29-1	.	TRBJ1-4	.	TGCAGCGTTGAAATCCGCGGTGAGGATGAAAAACTGTTTTTT	CSVEIRGEDEKLFF
TRBV25-1	TRBD2	TRBJ2-1	.	TGTGCCAGCAGGCTGACTAGCGGGGCCCCGAATGAGCAGTTCTTC	CASRLTSGAPNEQFF
TRBV5-1	.	TRBJ2-7	.	TGCGCCAGCAGCCCGAACAGGGAAAACGAAGCCTACGAGCAGTACTTC	CASSPNRENEAYEQYF
TRBV19	TRBD1	TRBJ1-2	.	TGTGCCAGTACTACGACAGGGACAAATGGCTACACCTTC	CASTTTGTNGYTF
TRBV5-1	.	TRBJ1-1	.	TGCGCCAGCAGCTTCAGAGGAGGGGTGAACACTGAAGCTTTCTTT	CASSFRGGVNTEAFF
TRBV6-5	.	TRBJ2-1	.	TGTGCCAGCAGGGGAGGCTCCCACAATGAGCAGTTCTTC	CASRGGSHNEQFF
TRBV6-5	.	TRBJ1-1	.	TGTGCCAGCAGTCCTGGCAGGGGTAACACTGAAGCTTTCTTT	CASSPGRGNTEAFF
TRBV2	TRBD2	TRBJ2-4	.	TGTGCCAGCAGCCTTAGCGGGCCAGGATCTTGGGTCAAAAACATTCAGTACTTC	CASSLSGPGSWVKNIQYF
TRBV7-9	.	TRBJ2-1	few	TGTGCCAGCAACCAATCACAGGGTGAGCAGTTCTTC	CASNQSQGEQFF
TRBV5-5	.	TRBJ1-2	.	TGTGCCAGCAGCCCCCGACAGCTTAACGACTATGGCTACACCTTC	CASSPRQLNDYGYTF
TRBV6-6	TRBD2	TRBJ2-7	once	TGTGCCAGCAGATCTGCTAGCGGGGGCCCCACAAAGCAGTACTTC	CASRSASGGPTKQYF
TRBV7-9	.	TRBJ2-3	.	TGTGCCAGCAGCTTAGCCAGGAACCCTAGCACAGATACGCAGTATTTT	CASSLARNPSTDTQYF
TRBV7-9	TRBD1	TRBJ1-5	.	TGTGCCAGCAGCGACGACAGGGAGTATAGCAATCAGCCCCAGCATTTT	CASSDDREYSNQPQHF
TRBV27	.	TRBJ1-5	.	TGTGCCTCATGGGGACGGGGGGATAGCAATCAGCCCCAGCATTTT	CASWGRGDSNQPQHF
TRBV28	.	TRBJ2-7	once	TGTGCCAGCAGTTTATGGGAGGGGCCCCGCTACGAGCAGTACTTC	CASSLWEGPRYEQYF
TRBV6-1	.	TRBJ1-1	.	TGTGCCAGCAGAGGAAAACAGGGACGACACACTGAAGCTTTCTTT	CASRGKQGRHTEAFF
TRBV5-4	.	TRBJ1-2	.	TGTGCCAGCAGCTTGTTGTCAGGGGCCCACTATGGCTACACCTTC	CASSLLSGAHYGYTF
TRBV28	.	TRBJ1-2	.	TGTGCCAGCAGGAGACACTCCCTAATAGGCTACACCTTC	CASRRHSLIGYTF
TRBV7-2	TRBD1	TRBJ1-6	.	TGTGCCAGCAGACACATGACAGGGACCAATTCACCCCTCCACTTT	CASRHMTGTNSPLHF
TRBV6-1	TRBD2	TRBJ2-2	.	TGTGCCAGCAGCGAAACTAGCGGGGTTAACACCGGGGAGCTGTTTTTT	CASSETSGVNTGELFF
TRBV7-8	TRBD2	TRBJ2-3	.	TGTGCCAGCAGCTTAAGAACCCCGCTAGCGGTCACAGATACGCAGTATTTT	CASSLRTPLAVTDTQYF
TRBV7-8	.	TRBJ1-1	.	TGTGCCAGCAGCTGGGGAGCGTGTGCGGCTTTCTTT	CASSWGACAAFF